This T cell receptor (beta chain) was profiled in a study of blood T cell repertoires in COVID-19. Overall study: Samples of COVID-19 (acute and convalescent) were obtained from the United States, Italy and Spain. The analysed material was cDNA or gDNA that came from T cells, B-cell-depleted T cells, or PBMCs.

The CDR3 loop spans 14 amino acids. V shed 7 bases and J 4 bases; nucleotides not matched to a gene: 3. Germline CDR1 reads PRHDT; CDR2 reads FYEKMQ (reference sequence). Authors' methods: Quantification of nucleated cells was approximated via reference gene primer amplification. Here immunoSEQ multiplex PCR was the method, and the copy in TCRdb shows in-frame clones only, minus some. V, J and clone size were drawn from that table, and D and trimming were deduced from the DNA. The data contain some 530,000 clones, 75% to 90% of them singletons. Participants, about 18 to 100 years old, spanned fewer than 30 US areas.

The specimen sequenced was PBMCs or T cells enriched from blood (not recorded which). The chain is built from TRBV13 and TRBJ1-5; 11 bases are shared with TRBD1. The receptor comes from a woman aged 60-70 years who had recovered from COVID-19. The CDR3 bases are TGTGCCAGCACCCGGGACAGGGGGAATCAGCCCCAGCATTTT. Its protein is CASTRDRGNQPQHF.